This paragraph reports one TCR beta chain. No antigen is known for it. Libraries were prepared by immunoSEQ multiplex PCR; TCRdb keeps only in-frame clonotypes and omits some of them. Of about 680,000 clones listed, roughly 90% were seen once; the top ten hold over 1.3%. The treatment here: over 15 received Ad26.COV2.S at low or high dose, single or two shots; about five received placebo; per-sample allocation not given. The samples were gathered on day 63 after the first injection of vaccine or placebo. Germline V gene data show CDR1 as KGHSH and CDR2 as LQKENI. V was clipped by 3 bases and J by 0 bases, with 11 bases between them. The CDR3 consists of 16 residues. This sample was included in a study of Ad26.COV2.S vaccination and SARS-CoV-2 variants. Across the whole study: Donor got 5x10^10 or 1x10^11 viral particles of Ad26.COV2.S. Study results and limitations: It was vaccine recipients, not placebo recipients, who had the higher spike-specific TCR breadth. Non-spike TCR breadth was similar in vaccine and placebo recipients.

The input for sequencing was peripheral blood, taken in a trial of Ad26.COV2.S vaccine versus placebo. The rearrangement joins TRBV18 to TRBJ1-4; TRBD1 might be the D (5 bases). The TCR sequence derives from a person aged 18-65 years who received the Ad26.COV2.S COVID-19 vaccine or a placebo. CDR3 sequence: CASSPRDVATNEKLFF. CDR3 bases: TGTGCCAGCTCACCTCGGGACGTTGCAACTAATGAAAAACTGTTTTTT. The full variable domain, rest sourced from reference TRBV18 and TRBJ1-4, is NAGVMQNPRHLVRRRGQEARLRCSPMKGHSHVYWYRQLPEEGLKFMVYLQKENIIDESGMPKERFSAEFPKEGPSILRIQQVVRGDSAAYFCASSPRDVATNEKLFFGSGTQLSVL.